The 12 T cell receptor beta chains reported below all come from one sample, sequenced in a study of regulatory T cells in long-lasting Graves disease. Arm-PCR with iRepertoire HTBI primers amplified the CDR3 regions for these TCR beta libraries. Each CDR3 protein is one row after TCRdb ran MiXCR on the multiplex PCR reads. Altogether around 340,000 distinct CDR3 sequences are present, around 19% being singletons, with the ten largest covering just under 30%. Sample time point: persistent/refractory GD, antithyroid drugs over 5 years with positive TRAb. From RNA extracted from PBMCs, the TCR library was made. The material sequenced was peripheral blood mononuclear cells (PBMCs), taken when the disease was refractory, from a patient treated with antithyroid drugs. These receptor sequences come from a female donor with Graves disease.

This clonotype appeared many times. This chain connects TRBV28 to TRBJ1-3, with 7 bases aligning to TRBD1. The V segment lost 5 bases and the J segment 2 bases; nucleotides outside the gene matches: 6. The length of the CDR3 is 15 residues. The germline gives CDR1 MDHEN, CDR2 SYDVKM. The CDR3 protein is CASSPLTGPGNTIYF. The CDR3 nucleotides read TGTGCCAGCAGTCCCTTGACAGGGCCTGGAAACACCATATATTTT.

The CDR3 nucleotides are TGCAGTGCTAGTATGTCGGGTCGGGACACCGGGGAGCTGTTTTTT. This gives the protein CSASMSGRDTGELFF. This chain uses TRBV20-1 with TRBJ2-2; D not certain. The CDR3 consists of 15 residues. V lost 3 bases to trimming and J lost 3 bases, with 14 bases between them. CDR1 and CDR2 from the germline V gene are DFQATT and SNEGSKA (reference sequence).

This clonotype was counted only a few times. The chain combines TRBV6-2 or TRBV6-3 with TRBJ1-2; D is possibly TRBD1 (5 bases). Between the trimmed V and J ends, which lost 0 bases and 0 bases, there was a span of 11 bases. The CDR3 spans 16 residues. CDR1 MNHEY and CDR2 SVGEGT come from the germline V gene. The CDR3: CASSYSGAPSNYGYTF. Here the CDR3 DNA reads TGTGCCAGCAGTTACTCTGGGGCTCCCTCTAACTATGGCTACACCTTC.

This chain connects TRBV19 to TRBJ1-5; tentative D call: TRBD1 (5 bases). Deletions cut 4 bases from V and 2 bases from J, with 15 bases between. There are 16 residues in the CDR3. The germline CDR1 and CDR2 sequences are LNHDA and SQIVND (reference sequence). The CDR3 DNA is TGTGCCAGTAGTACCATGGGAGGGGAAGGCAATCAGCCCCAGCATTTT. It translates to CASSTMGGEGNQPQHF.

This clonotype showed up just a few times. This chain connects TRBV9 to TRBJ1-1; possible D gene TRBD1, 5 bases. The germline V gene encodes CDR1 SGDLS and CDR2 YYNGEE. V was shortened by 2 bases and J by 6 bases, with 14 bases between the two germline ends. This CDR3 is built from 14 residues. As DNA, the CDR3 is TGTGCCAGCAGCGTCGGGACCGGTACCTCTGAAGCTTTCTTT. Translation gives CASSVGTGTSEAFF.

This clonotype has only a few counts. The chain joins TRBV6-1 to TRBJ1-2; D gene unclear. The germline V and J ends were trimmed by 7 bases and 0 bases, with 12 bases remaining between them. This CDR3 spans 14 amino acids. Germline V CDR1 and CDR2: MNHNS, SASEGT. The CDR3 sequence is CASTTYRANYGYTF. The CDR3 DNA reads TGTGCCAGCACGACGTACAGAGCTAACTATGGCTACACCTTC.

The J gene is TRBJ1-2, the V gene TRBV11-2, with 9 positions matching TRBD1. The CDR3 is 14 amino acids. The germline V gene encodes CDR1 SGHAT and CDR2 FQNNGV. With 6 bases clipped from V and 11 bases from J, the junction kept 13 bases outside the gene matches. CDR3 DNA sequence: TGTGCCAGCAGTTTTGGGACAGGGCCGGGATTTTACACCTTC. Its translation is CASSFGTGPGFYTF.

In this sample, this clonotype turned up many times. The chain recombines TRBV5-6 with TRBJ2-5, with 7 bases fitting TRBD1. After removal of 3 bases from V and 3 bases from J, the junction contained 2 bases not matched to a gene. The CDR3 totals 13 residues. CDR1 and CDR2 from the germline V gene are SGHDT and YYEEEE. CDR3 amino acids: CASSSGTEETQYF. For the CDR3, the DNA is TGTGCCAGCAGCTCCGGGACAGAAGAGACCCAGTACTTC.

The chain carries TRBV7-9 and TRBJ2-1; D gene ambiguous. V gave up 5 bases and J gave up 0 bases, with 11 bases separating them. The CDR3 extends over 15 amino acids. Germline CDR1 is SEHNR and CDR2 is FQNEAQ (reference sequence). The CDR3 DNA is TGTGCCAGCAGCAACCTCTGGGGCTCCTACAATGAGCAGTTCTTC. It translates to CASSNLWGSYNEQFF.

This clonotype was picked up a small number of times. This rearrangement joins TRBV4-2 to TRBJ2-7; maybe TRBD1 (6 bases). Per the germline V gene, CDR1 is LGHNA and CDR2 is YNFKEQ. There are 14 residues in the CDR3. Trimming pared 0 bases from V and 4 bases from J, leaving 10 bases between. This chain's CDR3 is CASSQDRGQYEQYF. In nucleotides, the CDR3 is TGTGCCAGCAGCCAAGACAGGGGTCAATACGAGCAGTACTTC.

The CDR3 DNA reads TGCAGTGCTAGTCGGAGGGACTCCGGGCCTAGGGAGCAGTACTTC. This translates into CSASRRDSGPREQYF. J is TRBJ2-7 and V is TRBV20-1, with D maybe TRBD2 (6 bases). The CDR3 is made up of 15 amino acids. Germline lookup yields CDR1 DFQATT and CDR2 SNEGSKA (reference sequence). The ends were cut back, 3 bases at V and 7 bases at J, with 22 bases in the middle.

The chain combines TRBV18 with TRBJ1-2, with TRBD1 as a possible D gene (5 bases). V lost 2 bases to trimming and J lost 8 bases, with 15 bases between them. Germline lookup yields CDR1 KGHSH and CDR2 LQKENI. The CDR3 covers 14 residues. This CDR3 is CASSPGTDFWGYTF. CDR3 DNA: TGTGCCAGCTCACCAGGGACGGACTTTTGGGGCTACACCTTC.